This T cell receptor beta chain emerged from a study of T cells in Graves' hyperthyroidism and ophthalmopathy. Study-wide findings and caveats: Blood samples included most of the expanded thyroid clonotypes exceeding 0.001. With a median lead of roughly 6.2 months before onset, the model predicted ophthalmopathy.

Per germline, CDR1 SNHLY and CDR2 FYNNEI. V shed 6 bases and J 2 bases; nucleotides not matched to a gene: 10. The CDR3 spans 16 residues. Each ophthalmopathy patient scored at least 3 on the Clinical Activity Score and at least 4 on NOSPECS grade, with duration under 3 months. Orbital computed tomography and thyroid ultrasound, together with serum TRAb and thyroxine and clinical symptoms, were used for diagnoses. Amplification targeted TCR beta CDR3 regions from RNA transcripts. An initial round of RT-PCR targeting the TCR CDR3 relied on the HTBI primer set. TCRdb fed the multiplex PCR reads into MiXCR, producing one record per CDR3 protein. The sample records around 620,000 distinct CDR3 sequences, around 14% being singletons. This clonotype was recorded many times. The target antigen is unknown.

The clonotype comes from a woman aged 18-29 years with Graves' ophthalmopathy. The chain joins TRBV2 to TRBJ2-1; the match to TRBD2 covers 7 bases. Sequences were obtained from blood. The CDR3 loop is CASSYPPAGPYNEQFF. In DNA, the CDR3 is TGTGCCAGCAGCTACCCCCCAGCGGGACCCTACAATGAGCAGTTCTTC.